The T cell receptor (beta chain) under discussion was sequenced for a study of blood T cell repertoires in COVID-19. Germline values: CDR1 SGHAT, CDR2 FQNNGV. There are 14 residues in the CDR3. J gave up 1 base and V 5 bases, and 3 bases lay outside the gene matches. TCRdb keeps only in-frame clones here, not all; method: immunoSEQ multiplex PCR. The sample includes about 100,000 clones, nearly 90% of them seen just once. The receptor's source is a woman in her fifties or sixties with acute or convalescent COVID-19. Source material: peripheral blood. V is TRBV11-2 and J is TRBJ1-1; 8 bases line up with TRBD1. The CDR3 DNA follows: TGTGCCAGCAGCCCCACAGGGGGGAACACTGAAGCTTTCTTT. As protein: CASSPTGGNTEAFF.